This entry lists 30 T cell receptor beta chains sequenced from one sample in a study of patients and donors after allogeneic stem cell transplantation. One entry per CDR3 protein results from TCRdb running MiXCR on the RT-PCR reads. Of 400,000 to 450,000 distinct CDR3 sequences listed, around 15% are singletons. The sequenced sample consisted of blood, either unsorted or a sorted T cell fraction (not recorded which). Receptors were obtained from a human donor who was either an allogeneic HSCT recipient or a stem cell or donor lymphocyte infusion donor (not recorded which). It is not recorded whose cells these are; they may come from a transplant donor.

In this sample, this clonotype turned up a few times. The J gene is TRBJ2-5, the V gene TRBV5-6; weak D call: TRBD2 (6 bases). CDR1 and CDR2 (germline): SGHDT, YYEEEE. This CDR3 is 15 amino acids long. Trimming took off 7 bases at V and 2 bases at J, with 18 bases between the two ends. The CDR3 DNA sequence: TGTGCCAGCGGCGGGGTGGCCACGTATCAAGAGACCCAGTACTTC. Translating it yields CASGGVATYQETQYF.

The table lists this clonotype with many counts. The J gene is TRBJ2-6, the V gene TRBV6-5; D uncertain. V lost 0 bases and J 0 bases, leaving 3 bases between the germline ends. The CDR3 loop spans 15 amino acids. CDR1 and CDR2 from the germline V gene are MNHEY and SVGAGI. The CDR3, as DNA: TGTGCCAGCAGTTACTCGAACTCTGGGGCCAACGTCCTGACTTTC. It yields the protein CASSYSNSGANVLTF.

In its sample, this clonotype was seen a few times. This chain connects TRBV24-1 to TRBJ2-2; 9 bases are shared with TRBD1. V lost 5 bases, J lost 2 bases, and 2 bases stayed unmatched. This CDR3 has 15 amino acids. Germline assignment: CDR1 KGHDR and CDR2 SFDVKD. CDR3 sequence: CATSGTGGNTGELFF. The CDR3 nucleotides read TGTGCCACCAGTGGTACAGGGGGCAACACCGGGGAGCTGTTTTTT.

This clonotype came up a few times. The V call is TRBV30, the J call TRBJ2-3, with 8 bases identical to TRBD1. CDR3 size: 15 residues. J gave up 1 base and V 1 base, and 4 bases lay outside the gene matches. The germline CDR1 and CDR2 sequences are GTSNPN and SVGIG (reference sequence). The CDR3 sequence: CAWSGDRPGTDTQYF. The CDR3 nucleotides read TGTGCCTGGAGTGGGGACAGGCCAGGCACAGATACGCAGTATTTT.

This clonotype was found a few times. DNA for the CDR3: TGCGCCAGCAGCGGAACAGGAGCGGGGAACACTGAAGCTTTCTTT. This codes for CASSGTGAGNTEAFF. J is TRBJ1-1 and V is TRBV5-1; D may be TRBD1 (5 bases). Germline values: CDR1 SGHRS, CDR2 YFSETQ. Trimming cost V 4 bases and J 1 base, with 14 bases left between them. This CDR3 has 15 amino acids.

The chain employs TRBV5-1 and TRBJ2-2; 7 positions agree with TRBD1. The CDR3 is 15 residues long. V gave up 4 bases and J gave up 0 bases; unmatched junction bases: 3. CDR1 SGHRS and CDR2 YFSETQ come from the germline V gene. CDR3 DNA: TGCGCCAGCAGCACGACAGGGTCGAACACCGGGGAGCTGTTTTTT. It encodes CASSTTGSNTGELFF.

V usage is TRBV4-1 and J usage is TRBJ2-4, with a possible D match to TRBD2 (6 bases). The germline gives CDR1 MGHRA, CDR2 YSYEKL. This CDR3 is built from 12 residues. Between the trimmed V and J ends, which lost 9 bases and 5 bases, there was a span of 11 bases. The CDR3 loop is CASTGTENIQYF. In DNA form, the CDR3 reads TGCGCCAGTACCGGGACTGAAAACATTCAGTACTTC.

The chain couples TRBV3-1 to TRBJ1-1, with a weak D call TRBD1 (6 bases). Trimming removed 4 bases from V and 0 bases from J, with 12 bases in between. The CDR3 covers 15 residues. CDR1 is LGHDT, CDR2 YNNKEL, per germline (reference sequence). This CDR3 reads CASSREGTMNTEAFF. The CDR3 DNA follows: TGTGCCAGCAGCCGCGAGGGGACAATGAACACTGAAGCTTTCTTT. Supplemented by reference TRBV3-1 and TRBJ1-1, the full variable domain reads DTAVSQTPKYLVTQMGNDKSIKCEQNLGHDTMYWYKQDSKKFLKIMFSYNNKELIINETVPNRFSPKSPDKAHLNLHINSLELGDSAVYFCASSREGTMNTEAFFGQGTRLTVV.

The chain carries TRBV2 and TRBJ1-1; D might be TRBD1 (6 bases). Trimming shortened V by 1 base and J by 2 bases, and 11 bases separated the two germline ends. Looked up from germline, CDR1 is SNHLY and CDR2 is FYNNEI. The CDR3 runs 15 residues. The CDR3 loop is CASSEGGLGNTEAFF. DNA of the CDR3: TGTGCCAGCAGTGAAGGGGGGCTGGGAAACACTGAAGCTTTCTTT.

This clonotype was recorded a few times. This rearrangement joins TRBV4-3 to TRBJ1-3; D remains unclear. Germline loops: CDR1 LGHNA, CDR2 YSLEER. The ends were cut back, 4 bases at V and 0 bases at J, with 10 bases in the middle. This CDR3 is 15 amino acids long. The CDR3 sequence: CASSPDGFSGNTIYF. The CDR3 nucleotides are TGCGCCAGCAGCCCGGACGGATTCTCTGGAAACACCATATATTTT.

This clonotype was recorded a few times. The chain carries TRBV6-5 and TRBJ1-3; D remains ambiguous. Trimming stripped 4 bases from V and 0 bases from J, with 7 bases between. CDR3 length equals 14 residues. From germline, CDR1 is MNHEY and CDR2 SVGAGI. The CDR3 loop is CASSSDFSGNTIYF. CDR3 DNA: TGTGCCAGCAGTTCAGACTTCTCTGGAAACACCATATATTTT.

This clonotype was seen a handful of times. The chain couples TRBV7-2 to TRBJ1-2, with D tentatively TRBD1 (6 bases). Germline V CDR1 and CDR2: SGHTA, FQGNSA. Trimming removed 2 bases at V and 4 bases at J, with 20 bases between. This CDR3 has 17 residues. In DNA, the CDR3 is TGTGCCAGCAGCTTACCCGCAGGGGCGAAGCGCATCTATGGCTACACCTTC. Encoded protein: CASSLPAGAKRIYGYTF.

The J gene is TRBJ2-1, the V gene TRBV11-1; 11 nucleotides match TRBD2. The length of the CDR3 is 21 residues. Germline loops: CDR1 SGHAT, CDR2 FQDESV (reference sequence). With V trimmed by 2 bases and J by 0 bases, 15 bases remained unmatched. The CDR3 loop reads CASSLLKSTSGTPRSYNEQFF. The CDR3 DNA sequence: TGTGCCAGCAGCTTACTCAAATCGACTAGCGGGACACCCCGCTCCTACAATGAGCAGTTCTTC.

Turning to this clonotype: A much larger clonotype is one base distant, so this may be a read error. The genes are TRBV5-1 and TRBJ1-1; D perhaps matches TRBD1 (5 bases). This CDR3 is built from 14 residues. Germline loops: CDR1 SGHRS, CDR2 YFSETQ. Trimming left V 4 bases short and J 0 bases short, with 10 bases between. The DNA for the CDR3 is TGCGCCAGCAGCACGGGACGGTTGAACACTGAAGCTTTCTTT. Translation gives CASSTGRLNTEAFF. Full variable domain (rest looked up from reference TRBV5-1 and TRBJ1-1): KAGVTQTPRYLIKTRGQQVTLSCSPISGHRSVSWYQQTPGQGLQFLFEYFSETQRNKGNFPGRFSGRQFSNSRSEMNVSTLELGDSALYLCASSTGRLNTEAFFGQGTRLTVV.

The chain carries TRBV27 and TRBJ1-1; no reliable D call. Germline V CDR1 and CDR2: MNHEY, SMNVEV (reference sequence). The CDR3 runs to 13 residues. Between the trimmed V and J ends, which lost 3 bases and 2 bases, there was a span of 7 bases. The CDR3 nucleotides read TGTGCCAGCAGTTTTGAGGGCAACACTGAAGCTTTCTTT. It encodes CASSFEGNTEAFF.

This rearrangement joins TRBV7-2 to TRBJ2-3; no reliable D call. Trimming shortened V by 4 bases and J by 1 base, and 6 bases separated the two germline ends. Germline CDR1 SGHTA, CDR2 FQGNSA. There are 13 residues in the CDR3. The CDR3 region is CASSSPGTDTQYF. In DNA, the CDR3 is TGTGCCAGCAGCTCCCCAGGCACAGATACGCAGTATTTT.

This chain joins TRBV11-2 and TRBJ2-5; the D is unclear. Germline V gene data show CDR1 as SGHAT and CDR2 as FQNNGV. This CDR3 comprises 15 residues. V was shortened by 6 bases and J by 2 bases, with 16 bases between the two germline ends. The CDR3 protein is CASRLTGYLQETQYF. CDR3 DNA: TGTGCCAGCAGACTCACCGGGTACCTACAAGAGACCCAGTACTTC. Looking up the rest from reference TRBV11-2 and TRBJ2-5 gives the full variable domain: EAGVAQSPRYKIIEKRQSVAFWCNPISGHATLYWYQQILGQGPKLLIQFQNNGVVDDSQLPKDRFSAERLKGVDSTLKIQPAKLEDSAVYLCASRLTGYLQETQYFGPGTRLLVL.

This clonotype was counted many times. V usage is TRBV20-1 and J usage is TRBJ2-5; D might be TRBD1 or TRBD2, each matching 6 bases. Between the trimmed V and J ends, which lost 1 base and 4 bases, there was a span of 13 bases. This CDR3 comprises 14 residues. CDR1 is DFQATT and CDR2 is SNEGSKA in the germline V gene (reference sequence). The chain's CDR3 is CSARGQGRRETQYF. The CDR3 nucleotides read TGCAGTGCTAGAGGGCAGGGGAGGAGAGAGACCCAGTACTTC.

This clonotype was recorded a few times. This chain connects TRBV6-1 to TRBJ2-1, with 12 bases that match TRBD2. The CDR3 is made up of 20 amino acids. The ends lost 0 bases at V and 0 bases at J; junction bases unmatched: 9. Germline CDR1 and CDR2: MNHNS and SASEGT. CDR3 bases: TGTGCCAGCAGTGAAGCGCCGGGACTAGCGGGCAAGCCCTCCTACAATGAGCAGTTCTTC. This codes for CASSEAPGLAGKPSYNEQFF.

The chain uses TRBV7-9 and TRBJ2-7; 12 bases align to TRBD1. The ends lost 5 bases at V and 5 bases at J; junction bases unmatched: 10. Germline V gene data show CDR1 as SEHNR and CDR2 as FQNEAQ (reference sequence). This CDR3 contains 16 residues. The CDR3 here is CASSSSRDRGPDEQYF. The DNA of the CDR3 is TGTGCCAGCAGCAGCTCCCGGGACAGGGGGCCTGACGAGCAGTACTTC.

The rearrangement uses TRBV7-3 and TRBJ2-1, with 9 bases aligning to TRBD2. CDR1 and CDR2 from the germline V gene are SGHTA and FQGTGA. V dropped 2 bases and J dropped 7; count of bases not matched to a gene: 3. The CDR3 runs 14 residues. CDR3 bases: TGTGCCAGCAGCTTAGCGGGGGGGAAAAATGAGCAGTTCTTC. This encodes CASSLAGGKNEQFF. The complete variable domain, with remaining parts taken from reference TRBV7-3 and TRBJ2-1, reads GAGVSQTPSNKVTEKGKYVELRCDPISGHTALYWYRQSLGQGPEFLIYFQGTGAADDSGLPNDRFFAVRPEGSVSTLKIQRTERGDSAVYLCASSLAGGKNEQFFGPGTRLTVL.

The chain employs TRBV27 and TRBJ2-5; TRBD2 matches 9 bases. The CDR3 has 15 residues. Per the germline V gene, CDR1 is MNHEY and CDR2 is SMNVEV (reference sequence). V lost 2 bases and J lost 4; bases outside the gene matches: 5. CDR3: CASSLEGLARETQYF. DNA for the CDR3: TGTGCCAGCAGTTTAGAGGGACTAGCAAGAGAGACCCAGTACTTC.

The chain uses TRBV4-1 and TRBJ2-1; 8 bases agree with TRBD1. The V gene end was trimmed by 0 bases and the J gene end by 2 bases; junction bases not matched to a gene: 6. The CDR3 runs to 17 residues. Germline CDR1 is MGHRA and CDR2 is YSYEKL. The CDR3 loop is CASSQDRQGSPYNEQFF. DNA for the CDR3: TGCGCCAGCAGCCAAGATCGACAGGGGAGTCCCTACAATGAGCAGTTCTTC.

There are a few counts of this clonotype. V usage is TRBV3-1 and J usage is TRBJ1-2, with 8 positions matching TRBD1. After removal of 2 bases from V and 2 bases from J, the junction contained 7 bases not matched to a gene. CDR1 LGHDT and CDR2 YNNKEL come from the germline V gene (reference sequence). The CDR3 covers 16 residues. CDR3: CASSQYRDRLNYGYTF. CDR3 nucleotides: TGTGCCAGCAGCCAATACCGGGACAGGCTAAACTATGGCTACACCTTC.

This clonotype was seen only a few times. The V call is TRBV4-2, the J call TRBJ2-2, with 12 nucleotides matching TRBD2. The CDR3 length is 19 residues. The germline gives CDR1 LGHNA, CDR2 YNFKEQ. The V and J ends lost 1 base and 0 bases, in that order; junction bases with no gene match: 6. The CDR3 spells CASSQGTSGTYANTGELFF. DNA for the CDR3: TGTGCCAGCAGCCAAGGGACTAGCGGGACATATGCGAACACCGGGGAGCTGTTTTTT.

The V call is TRBV29-1, the J call TRBJ1-1; D is undetermined. Between the trimmed V and J ends, which lost 6 bases and 2 bases, there was a span of 7 bases. This CDR3 has 11 amino acids. Germline V gene sequence: CDR1 SQVTM, CDR2 ANQGSEA. CDR3 sequence: CSVGINTEAFF. In DNA form, the CDR3 reads TGCAGCGTGGGTATTAACACTGAAGCTTTCTTT.

The chain links TRBV4-2 to TRBJ1-6; 7 bases map to TRBD1. This CDR3 region has 16 residues. Per germline, CDR1 LGHNA and CDR2 YNFKEQ. V was clipped by 0 bases and J by 6 bases; unmatched bases: 5. The CDR3 coding sequence is TGTGCCAGCAGCCAAGATCCAGGGGGGGGTAATTCACCCCTCCACTTT. Encoded protein: CASSQDPGGGNSPLHF.

The V call is TRBV20-1, the J call TRBJ1-2; tentative D call: TRBD1 (5 bases). Germline V gene sequence: CDR1 DFQATT, CDR2 SNEGSKA (reference sequence). Deletions cut 5 bases from V and 4 bases from J, with 14 bases between. This CDR3 region has 13 residues. This chain's CDR3 is CSAQTSRAYGYTF. CDR3 nucleotides: TGCAGTGCTCAGACTAGCAGGGCCTATGGCTACACCTTC.

V gene TRBV6-2 or TRBV6-3 combines with J gene TRBJ2-7, with 8 bases fitting TRBD2. CDR3 length equals 15 residues. CDR1 and CDR2 (germline): MNHEY, SVGEGT. Unmatched junction bases numbered 7, after V lost 6 bases and J lost 0 bases. The CDR3 loop is CASSRLAKGSYEQYF. The CDR3 DNA follows: TGTGCCAGCAGCCGACTAGCGAAAGGCTCCTACGAGCAGTACTTC.

This sequence joins TRBV3-1 and TRBJ2-2; D is uncertain. Germline V CDR1 and CDR2: LGHDT, YNNKEL (reference sequence). The CDR3 runs 15 residues. Trimming removed 3 bases from V and 0 bases from J, with 8 bases in between. The CDR3 protein is CASSQGWPNTGELFF. The CDR3 DNA follows: TGTGCCAGCAGCCAGGGGTGGCCGAACACCGGGGAGCTGTTTTTT.